The 30 T cell receptor beta chains presented below share a single source sample, sequenced in a study of sequential checkpoint blockade in melanoma. Profiling relied on immunoSEQ multiplex PCR, and the TCRdb table lists in-frame clones only, not all of them. The sample includes 15,000 to 20,000 clones, around 66% of them seen just once. Documented treatment: randomized to nivolumab then ipilimumab (arm A) or the reverse (arm B). Material: CD8+ T cells sorted from blood (inferred from file names), obtained from a patient given nivolumab and ipilimumab in sequence. These receptors came from a human donor with melanoma.

The chain joins TRBV4-1 to TRBJ1-1, with 11 positions matching TRBD1. The CDR3 extends over 15 amino acids. V shed 3 bases, J shed 4 bases, and the junction held 4 bases outside the gene matches. CDR1 is MGHRA, CDR2 YSYEKL, per germline. In DNA form, the CDR3 reads TGCGCCAGCAGCCAGGCCGGGACAGGGGGCACTGAAGCTTTCTTT. Protein: CASSQAGTGGTEAFF.

The chain uses TRBV4-3 and TRBJ2-7; tentatively, D is TRBD2 (5 bases). Germline CDR1 is LGHNA and CDR2 is YSLEER. The CDR3 contains 13 residues. With 4 bases removed from V and 0 bases from J, the gap between germline ends came to 7 bases. Written as DNA, the CDR3 is TGCGCCAGCAGCCGACTACCCTCCTACGAGCAGTACTTC. It is translated as CASSRLPSYEQYF.

This clone was found a few times. The V call is TRBV5-5, the J call TRBJ1-1; D is perhaps TRBD1 (5 bases). V was cut by 4 bases and J by 3 bases, with 16 bases left in between. Germline CDR1 and CDR2: SGHKS and YYEKEE (reference sequence). This CDR3 spans 15 amino acids. For the CDR3, the DNA is TGTGCCAGCAGCGTTTGGCTGGGGCTGTACACTGAAGCTTTCTTT. Translating it yields CASSVWLGLYTEAFF. Based on the CDR3 plus reference TRBV5-5 and TRBJ1-1, the full variable domain is DAGVTQSPTHLIKTRGQQVTLRCSPISGHKSVSWYQQVLGQGPQFIFQYYEKEERGRGNFPDRFSARQFPNYSSELNVNALLLGDSALYLCASSVWLGLYTEAFFGQGTRLTVV.

This chain uses TRBV6-1 with TRBJ1-1; weak D call: TRBD1 (5 bases). Germline CDR1 MNHNS, CDR2 SASEGT. The length of the CDR3 is 15 residues. V was trimmed by 6 bases and J by 6 bases, leaving 20 bases between them. CDR3 residues: CASRMSGYEFPEAFF. CDR3 nucleotides: TGTGCCAGCAGAATGTCAGGGTACGAGTTCCCTGAAGCTTTCTTT.

CDR3 loop: CASGPLIQGDGYTF. CDR3 DNA sequence: TGTGCTAGTGGTCCCCTTATCCAGGGGGATGGCTACACCTTC. The chain joins TRBV12-5 to TRBJ1-2; 7 bases line up with TRBD1. The CDR3 spans 14 residues. The V and J ends lost 5 bases and 6 bases, in that order; junction bases with no gene match: 9. CDR1 is LGHNT, CDR2 FRNRAP, per germline.

The rearrangement joins TRBV7-2 to TRBJ2-3; TRBD2 matches 10 bases. Losses at the gene ends were 3 bases for V and 5 bases for J; bases not matched to a gene: 11. This CDR3 is built from 17 residues. Looked up from germline, CDR1 is SGHTA and CDR2 is FQGNSA. CDR3: CASSFMGLAGVEDTQYF. CDR3 sequence (DNA): TGTGCCAGCAGCTTCATGGGGCTAGCGGGAGTTGAAGATACGCAGTATTTT. The variable domain in full, completed from reference TRBV7-2 and TRBJ2-3, reads GAGVSQSPSNKVTEKGKDVELRCDPISGHTALYWYRQSLGQGLEFLIYFQGNSAPDKSGLPSDRFSAERTGGSVSTLTIQRTQQEDSAVYLCASSFMGLAGVEDTQYFGPGTRLTVL.

This chain links TRBV7-3 with TRBJ1-1; possible D gene TRBD1, 6 bases. Per the germline V gene, CDR1 is SGHTA and CDR2 is FQGTGA. With 0 bases removed from V and 1 base from J, the gap between germline ends came to 12 bases. CDR3 length: 16 amino acids. CDR3 sequence (DNA): TGTGCCAGCAGCTTAACGGGGGCGCTAGCGAACACTGAAGCTTTCTTT. It codes for CASSLTGALANTEAFF.

CDR3 region: CASTAGYPNQPQHF. CDR3 coding DNA: TGTGCCAGTACCGCAGGGTATCCCAATCAGCCCCAGCATTTT. The J gene is TRBJ1-5, the V gene TRBV19, with D perhaps matching TRBD1 (5 bases). Germline V CDR1 and CDR2: LNHDA, SQIVND (reference sequence). This CDR3 is built from 14 residues. Between the trimmed V and J ends, which lost 7 bases and 3 bases, there was a span of 13 bases.

The J gene is TRBJ2-2, the V gene TRBV27, with TRBD2 identical over 10 bases. This CDR3 is built from 15 residues. V shed 3 bases, J shed 8 bases, and the junction held 6 bases outside the gene matches. Germline V gene data show CDR1 as MNHEY and CDR2 as SMNVEV (reference sequence). CDR3 loop: CASSFLAGDRGELFF. The CDR3 coding sequence is TGTGCCAGCAGTTTCCTAGCGGGGGATCGAGGGGAGCTGTTTTTT.

The chain employs TRBV4-2 and TRBJ2-1, with 10 bases fitting TRBD2. The J segment lost 8 bases and the V segment lost 4 bases, leaving 8 bases of the junction unmatched. CDR3 length: 15 amino acids. The germline V gene has CDR1 LGHNA and CDR2 YNFKEQ. The DNA for the CDR3 is TGTGCCAGCAGCCCCCGGACTAGCGGTCGCTATGAGCAGTTCTTC. This translates into CASSPRTSGRYEQFF.

This clone is termed medium-sized. The chain joins TRBV27 to TRBJ2-1; 16 bases agree with TRBD2. With V trimmed by 5 bases and J by 7 bases, 14 bases remained unmatched. Per the germline V gene, CDR1 is MNHEY and CDR2 is SMNVEV (reference sequence). CDR3 size: 19 residues. The CDR3 DNA sequence: TGTGCCAGCAGTCTGGGACTAGCGGGGGGGCTATACTCATTTAATGAGCAGTTCTTC. Translating gives CASSLGLAGGLYSFNEQFF.

The V gene is TRBV9, the J gene TRBJ2-5; a weak D match, TRBD2 (5 bases). This CDR3 contains 15 residues. Trimming pared 3 bases from V and 3 bases from J, leaving 15 bases between. Germline assignment: CDR1 SGDLS and CDR2 YYNGEE. The CDR3 sequence is CASSGAPGSKETQYF. For the CDR3, the DNA is TGTGCCAGCAGCGGAGCCCCGGGATCAAAAGAGACCCAGTACTTC.

This clone occurred a few times. The chain has TRBV4-3 and TRBJ2-3; 8 bases agree with TRBD1. Germline trimming cut 3 bases from V and 4 bases from J; bases unmatched to any gene: 6. Germline V gene sequence: CDR1 LGHNA, CDR2 YSLEER. This CDR3 has 15 residues. The CDR3 DNA sequence: TGCGCCAGCAGCCACCAGGACAGGGAGGCAGATACGCAGTATTTT. Protein product: CASSHQDREADTQYF.

This clone was counted between two and nine times. This chain connects TRBV7-9 to TRBJ2-2; 8 positions agree with TRBD1. Looked up from germline, CDR1 is SEHNR and CDR2 is FQNEAQ (reference sequence). This CDR3 has 17 amino acids. Trimming removed 4 bases from V and 5 bases from J; junction bases left unmatched: 12. This CDR3 reads CASSSIHRGYPTGELFF. The CDR3 nucleotides read TGTGCCAGCAGCTCAATCCACAGGGGGTACCCGACCGGGGAGCTGTTTTTT.

The chain recombines TRBV2 with TRBJ2-3, with 7 positions matching TRBD2. V dropped 10 bases and J dropped 4; count of bases not matched to a gene: 8. The CDR3 sequence is 13 residues long. CDR1 is SNHLY and CDR2 is FYNNEI in the germline V gene. The CDR3 sequence is CATYREAADTQYF. The CDR3 bases are TGTGCCACGTACCGGGAGGCAGCAGATACGCAGTATTTT.

The J gene is TRBJ2-7, the V gene TRBV10-3; 11 bases line up with TRBD2. Losses at the gene ends were 6 bases for V and 6 bases for J; bases not matched to a gene: 4. This CDR3 is 13 amino acids long. The germline gives CDR1 ENHRY, CDR2 SYGVKD. The CDR3: CAISTSGSGEQYF. The CDR3 DNA sequence: TGTGCCATCAGCACTAGCGGGAGTGGCGAGCAGTACTTC.

CDR3 sequence: CASSLDLAGINTGELFF. DNA of the CDR3: TGCGCCAGCAGCTTGGATCTAGCCGGAATAAACACCGGGGAGCTGTTTTTT. The chain has TRBV5-1 and TRBJ2-2; possibly TRBD2 for D (5 bases). V was cut by 0 bases and J by 2 bases, with 14 bases left in between. The CDR3 is made up of 17 amino acids. Looked up from germline, CDR1 is SGHRS and CDR2 is YFSETQ.

The count of this clone is one. The V and J genes are TRBV5-1 and TRBJ2-1, with 12 bases aligning to TRBD2. V shed 4 bases and J 2 bases; nucleotides not matched to a gene: 22. Germline lookup yields CDR1 SGHRS and CDR2 YFSETQ. The CDR3 loop spans 22 amino acids. The CDR3 loop reads CASSAGLAGLDTWVRAYNEQFF. The CDR3 DNA sequence: TGCGCCAGCAGCGCCGGACTAGCGGGACTAGACACATGGGTCAGGGCCTACAATGAGCAGTTCTTC.

The genes are TRBV7-2 and TRBJ2-3; the match to TRBD2 covers 7 bases. Germline CDR1 reads SGHTA; CDR2 reads FQGNSA. The V segment lost 4 bases and the J segment 2 bases; nucleotides outside the gene matches: 9. This CDR3 is 16 amino acids long. The CDR3 sequence: CASSSSAGATTDTQYF. CDR3 nucleotides: TGTGCCAGCAGCTCCAGTGCGGGAGCGACCACAGATACGCAGTATTTT.

Points on this clone: The junction and the germline gene differ at one end; a read error may be behind it. The chain recombines TRBV5-6 with TRBJ2-7; D call uncertain. The CDR3 consists of 14 residues. The germline V gene encodes CDR1 SGHDT and CDR2 YYEEEE. CDR3 protein: CASSQDGSSREQYF. DNA for the CDR3: TGCGCCAGCAGCCAAGACGGCTCGTCGCGGGAGCAGTACTTC.

This rearrangement joins TRBV5-1 to TRBJ2-3; weak D call: TRBD1 (6 bases). This CDR3 spans 18 amino acids. The germline gives CDR1 SGHRS, CDR2 YFSETQ. V dropped 3 bases and J dropped 6 bases, with 26 bases sitting between them. The CDR3 here is CASSWRENRDMGADTQYF. For the CDR3, the DNA is TGCGCCAGCAGCTGGAGAGAGAACAGGGACATGGGTGCGGATACGCAGTATTTT.

The V gene is TRBV9, the J gene TRBJ2-5; weak D call: TRBD2 (5 bases). The CDR3 consists of 16 residues. Germline V gene sequence: CDR1 SGDLS, CDR2 YYNGEE. V was pared by 4 bases and J by 7 bases, with 23 bases between. CDR3 nucleotides: TGTGCCAGCAGCCCCAGTTCTCAGGAGGCGAGCGCGACCCAGTACTTC. This gives the protein CASSPSSQEASATQYF.

In DNA, the CDR3 is TGCGCCAGCCGTCTCAGGGGAGAGAGTCACACTGAAGCTTTCTTT. Protein: CASRLRGESHTEAFF. The J gene is TRBJ1-1, the V gene TRBV5-1; possible D gene TRBD1, 6 bases. CDR1 and CDR2 (germline): SGHRS, YFSETQ. Trimming took off 7 bases at V and 3 bases at J, with 19 bases between the two ends. The CDR3 sequence is 15 residues long.

J is TRBJ2-1 and V is TRBV11-2; 9 positions match TRBD2. V lost 1 base, J lost 4 bases, and 8 bases stayed unmatched. Germline CDR1 SGHAT, CDR2 FQNNGV. The CDR3 spans 17 residues. CDR3 nucleotide sequence: TGTGCCAGCAGCTTAGCCCGGGGAGCGGGGGGTTACAATGAGCAGTTCTTC. This translates into CASSLARGAGGYNEQFF.

About this clone: The junction shows a germline mismatch at one end, possibly a read error. The chain combines TRBV4-1 with TRBJ2-1, with D perhaps TRBD1 (6 bases). The CDR3 loop spans 15 amino acids. Germline values: CDR1 MGHRA, CDR2 YSYEKL. The CDR3 spells CVSSKVSGDDNEQFF. The CDR3 DNA follows: TGCGTCAGCAGCAAGGTTTCAGGGGACGACAATGAGCAGTTCTTC.

This chain joins TRBV9 and TRBJ2-1, with 16 bases matching TRBD2. CDR3 size: 20 residues. CDR1 is SGDLS, CDR2 YYNGEE, per germline. V was pared by 3 bases and J by 0 bases, with 9 bases of the junction left unmatched. DNA for the CDR3: TGTGCCAGCAGCGCCATTCCGGGACTAGCGGGGGGGAGCTCCTACAATGAGCAGTTCTTC. Protein product: CASSAIPGLAGGSSYNEQFF. The full variable domain, rest sourced from reference TRBV9 and TRBJ2-1, is DSGVTQTPKHLITATGQRVTLRCSPRSGDLSVYWYQQSLDQGLQFLIQYYNGEERAKGNILERFSAQQFPDLHSELNLSSLELGDSALYFCASSAIPGLAGGSSYNEQFFGPGTRLTVL.

Only one count was recorded for this clone. This chain joins TRBV13 and TRBJ2-3; 7 bases fit TRBD2. After removal of 5 bases from V and 2 bases from J, the junction contained 10 bases not matched to a gene. Germline V gives CDR1 PRHDT, CDR2 FYEKMQ (reference sequence). The CDR3 loop spans 16 amino acids. The CDR3 DNA sequence: TGTGCCAGCAGCCCACCCGGGGAGGGAACCACAGATACGCAGTATTTT. Residues: CASSPPGEGTTDTQYF. Variable domain in full (rest from reference TRBV13 and TRBJ2-3): AAGVIQSPRHLIKEKRETATLKCYPIPRHDTVYWYQQGPGQDPQFLISFYEKMQSDKGSIPDRFSAQQFSDYHSELNMSSLELGDSALYFCASSPPGEGTTDTQYFGPGTRLTVL.

This chain joins TRBV5-5 and TRBJ2-1; D not certain. V was shortened by 4 bases and J by 9 bases, with 8 bases between the two germline ends. The CDR3 is 11 amino acids. CDR1 is SGHKS and CDR2 is YYEKEE in the germline V gene (reference sequence). Written as DNA, the CDR3 is TGTGCCAGCAGCACCGACACTGAGCAGTTCTTC. Translating gives CASSTDTEQFF.

This chain connects TRBV7-8 to TRBJ2-5; D remains ambiguous. The closer fit of TRBJ2-7 to the DNA end suggests the J call may be wrong. Germline values: CDR1 SGHVS, CDR2 FQNEAQ. This CDR3 contains 12 residues. CDR3 DNA sequence: TGTGCCAGCAGCTTTTTCGACTACGAGCAGTACTTC. Translating gives CASSFFDYEQYF.

The CDR3 region is CASRPPRDSSYEQYF. CDR3 DNA sequence: TGTGCCAGCAGGCCCCCGCGGGACAGCTCCTACGAGCAGTACTTC. The chain employs TRBV28 and TRBJ2-7; weak D call: TRBD1 (7 bases). This CDR3 spans 15 amino acids. Trimming cost V 6 bases and J 0 bases, with 15 bases left between them. Germline CDR1 reads MDHEN; CDR2 reads SYDVKM.